Listed here are 13 T cell receptor beta chains from one sample, sequenced in a study of blood T cell repertoires in COVID-19. Method: immunoSEQ multiplex PCR; TCRdb's copy keeps in-frame clones and lacks some. This sample carries hundreds of thousands of clones, roughly nine tenths of them seen once, and the ten largest clones take roughly 1.1%. Sequenced material: PBMCs or T cells enriched from blood (not recorded which). The receptors shown here come from a man aged 30 to 45 who had recovered from COVID-19.

The genes are TRBV9 and TRBJ1-2, with 7 bases lining up with TRBD1. From germline, CDR1 is SGDLS and CDR2 YYNGEE. This CDR3 region has 16 residues. The V and J ends lost 3 bases and 4 bases, in that order; junction bases with no gene match: 12. Written as DNA, the CDR3 is TGTGCCAGCAGCGCCGCGATGACAGGGCTAAGCTATGGCTACACCTTC. It encodes CASSAAMTGLSYGYTF.

V and J are TRBV12-3 or TRBV12-4 and TRBJ1-1; 8 bases agree with TRBD1. Unmatched junction bases numbered 1, after V lost 1 base and J lost 6 bases. This CDR3 is built from 13 residues. In DNA form, the CDR3 reads TGTGCCAGCAGTTTAGTACAGGGGGCTGAAGCTTTCTTT. Protein sequence: CASSLVQGAEAFF.

The chain has TRBV5-4 and TRBJ2-7; D is possibly TRBD2 (6 bases). This CDR3 has 15 amino acids. Germline CDR1 and CDR2: SGHNT and YYREEE (reference sequence). V was trimmed by 0 bases and J by 1 base, leaving 11 bases between them. In DNA form, the CDR3 reads TGTGCCAGCAGCTTGGGCCATGGGGGGTCCTACGAGCAGTACTTC. Protein sequence: CASSLGHGGSYEQYF.

In this sample, this clone turned up a few times. The rearrangement joins TRBV19 to TRBJ1-2, with unresolved D. With 1 base removed from V and 4 bases from J, the gap between germline ends came to 10 bases. The CDR3 loop spans 14 amino acids. CDR1 and CDR2 (germline): LNHDA, SQIVND (reference sequence). CDR3: CASSIAQVAYGYTF. The DNA of the CDR3 is TGTGCCAGTAGTATAGCCCAGGTTGCCTATGGCTACACCTTC. Combining the CDR3 with reference TRBV19 and TRBJ1-2 gives the whole variable domain DGGITQSPKYLFRKEGQNVTLSCEQNLNHDAMYWYRQDPGQGLRLIYYSQIVNDFQKGDIAEGYSVSREKKESFPLTVTSAQKNPTAFYLCASSIAQVAYGYTFGSGTRLTVV.

This clone was counted a few times. The chain carries TRBV19 and TRBJ2-1; possibly TRBD1 for D (6 bases). V was pared by 2 bases and J by 0 bases, with 8 bases between. The CDR3 has 15 amino acids. Germline V lookup: CDR1 LNHDA, CDR2 SQIVND (reference sequence). The CDR3 DNA reads TGTGCCAGTAGTATAAAGGGGGTCTCCTACAATGAGCAGTTCTTC. Translated, it gives CASSIKGVSYNEQFF.

The chain couples TRBV9 to TRBJ2-3, with 9 bases identical to TRBD2. Germline V gene data show CDR1 as SGDLS and CDR2 as YYNGEE. J gave up 1 base and V 0 bases, and 9 bases lay outside the gene matches. The CDR3 spans 18 residues. The chain's CDR3 is CASSVEGGRALRTDTQYF. DNA of the CDR3: TGTGCCAGCAGCGTAGAGGGCGGGAGGGCCCTTCGCACAGATACGCAGTATTTT.

This clone was detected once. The chain combines TRBV28 with TRBJ1-2, with 7 nucleotides matching TRBD1. Looked up from germline, CDR1 is MDHEN and CDR2 is SYDVKM. The V and J ends lost 6 bases and 2 bases, in that order; junction bases with no gene match: 3. The CDR3 totals 13 residues. The CDR3 sequence is CASRATGNYGYTF. DNA of the CDR3: TGTGCCAGCAGGGCGACAGGGAACTATGGCTACACCTTC.

The V gene is TRBV3-1 (or the pseudogene TRBV3-2), the J gene TRBJ1-2; D might be TRBD1 (5 bases). V gave up 4 bases and J gave up 8 bases, with 17 bases separating them. Germline assignment: CDR1 LGHDT and CDR2 YNNKEL (reference sequence). The CDR3 runs 14 residues. The CDR3 spells CASSLGGGDLGYTF. The CDR3 coding sequence is TGTGCCAGCAGCCTCGGCGGAGGGGATCTGGGCTACACCTTC.

The gene calls are TRBV19 and TRBJ1-5, with TRBD1 identical over 7 bases. The length of the CDR3 is 18 residues. The V gene's germline CDR1 is LNHDA and CDR2 SQIVND (reference sequence). J lost 5 bases, V lost 10 bases, and 23 bases had no gene match. This CDR3 is CATQASLSTGFNHQPQHF. DNA of the CDR3: TGTGCCACCCAGGCTTCCTTGTCGACAGGGTTTAATCATCAGCCCCAGCATTTT.

This chain joins TRBV30 and TRBJ2-1, with TRBD2 as a possible D gene (6 bases). The V and J ends lost 2 bases and 4 bases respectively, with 9 bases between them. CDR3 length equals 13 residues. Germline loops: CDR1 GTSNPN, CDR2 SVGIG (reference sequence). DNA for the CDR3: TGTGCCTGGAGTAGCGGGCGGTACAATGAGCAGTTCTTC. It encodes CAWSSGRYNEQFF.

The chain has TRBV2 and TRBJ2-1, with a tentative D call TRBD2 (6 bases). Germline V gives CDR1 SNHLY, CDR2 FYNNEI. The CDR3 extends over 13 amino acids. V lost 0 bases to trimming and J lost 12 bases, with 12 bases between them. CDR3 protein: CASSEARLEGQFF. Written as DNA, the CDR3 is TGTGCCAGCAGTGAAGCTAGACTAGAGGGGCAGTTCTTC.

This clone was recorded once. The chain has TRBV4-1 and TRBJ2-3; 7 bases are a match to TRBD2. This CDR3 is built from 15 residues. In germline, CDR1 is MGHRA, CDR2 YSYEKL. The V segment lost 9 bases and the J segment 1 base; nucleotides outside the gene matches: 10. The CDR3 nucleotides read TGCGCCAGTAACCGACTAGCCTCGGGCACAGATACGCAGTATTTT. Its protein product is CASNRLASGTDTQYF.

The chain couples TRBV7-9 to TRBJ1-1; D possibly corresponds to TRBD1 (5 bases). Trimming took off 1 base at V and 3 bases at J, with 12 bases between the two ends. The CDR3 is 15 residues long. Germline V gene sequence: CDR1 SEHNR, CDR2 FQNEAQ (reference sequence). The CDR3 DNA reads TGTGCCAGCAGCTTAGGTAGGGGAGGATACACTGAAGCTTTCTTT. It encodes CASSLGRGGYTEAFF. Filled out from reference TRBV7-9 and TRBJ1-1, the complete variable domain reads DTGVSQNPRHKITKRGQNVTFRCDPISEHNRLYWYRQTLGQGPEFLTYFQNEAQLEKSRLLSDRFSAERPKGSFSTLEIQRTEQGDSAMYLCASSLGRGGYTEAFFGQGTRLTVV.